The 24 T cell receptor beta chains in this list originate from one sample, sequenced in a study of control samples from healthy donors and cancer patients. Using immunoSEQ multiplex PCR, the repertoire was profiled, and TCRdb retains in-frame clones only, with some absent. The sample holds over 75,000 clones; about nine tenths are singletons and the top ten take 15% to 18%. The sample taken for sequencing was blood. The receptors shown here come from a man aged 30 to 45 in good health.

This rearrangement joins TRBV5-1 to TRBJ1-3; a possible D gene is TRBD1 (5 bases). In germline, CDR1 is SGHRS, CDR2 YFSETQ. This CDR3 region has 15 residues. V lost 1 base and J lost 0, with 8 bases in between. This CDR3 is CASSLWGDSGNTIYF. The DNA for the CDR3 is TGCGCCAGCAGCTTGTGGGGGGACTCTGGAAACACCATATATTTT.

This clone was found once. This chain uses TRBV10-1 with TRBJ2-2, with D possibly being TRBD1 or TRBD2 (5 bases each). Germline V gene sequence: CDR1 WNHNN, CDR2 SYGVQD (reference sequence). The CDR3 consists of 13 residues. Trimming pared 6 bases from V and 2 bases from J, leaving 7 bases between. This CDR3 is CASSRDNTGELFF. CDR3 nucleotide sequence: TGCGCCAGCAGCCGGGACAACACCGGGGAGCTGTTTTTT.

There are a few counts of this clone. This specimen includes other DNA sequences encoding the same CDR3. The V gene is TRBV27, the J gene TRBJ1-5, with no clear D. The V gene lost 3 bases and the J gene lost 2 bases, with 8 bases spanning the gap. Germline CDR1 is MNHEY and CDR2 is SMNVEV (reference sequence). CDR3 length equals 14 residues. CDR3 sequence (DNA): TGTGCCAGCAGTTTTTTGGGAGGCAATCAGCCCCAGCATTTT. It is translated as CASSFLGGNQPQHF.

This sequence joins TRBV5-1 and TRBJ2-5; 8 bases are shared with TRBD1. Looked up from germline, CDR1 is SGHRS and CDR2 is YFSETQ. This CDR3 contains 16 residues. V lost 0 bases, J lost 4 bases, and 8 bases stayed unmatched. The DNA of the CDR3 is TGCGCCAGCAGCTTGGAGCAGGGGGCAATCGGAGAGACCCAGTACTTC. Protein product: CASSLEQGAIGETQYF.

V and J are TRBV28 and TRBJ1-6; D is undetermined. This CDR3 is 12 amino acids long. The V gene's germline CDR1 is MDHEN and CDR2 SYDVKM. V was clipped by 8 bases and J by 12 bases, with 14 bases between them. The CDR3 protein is CASLTRPEPLHF. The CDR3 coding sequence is TGTGCCAGCTTGACAAGGCCGGAACCCCTCCACTTT.

CDR3 region: CASSSSNGRLTDTQYF. Here the CDR3 DNA reads TGTGCCAGCTCGTCCTCGAACGGACGGCTTACAGATACGCAGTATTTT. This chain uses TRBV18 with TRBJ2-3; D gene ambiguous. Germline loops: CDR1 KGHSH, CDR2 LQKENI. V lost 6 bases and J 3 bases, leaving 19 bases between the germline ends. CDR3 length: 16 amino acids.

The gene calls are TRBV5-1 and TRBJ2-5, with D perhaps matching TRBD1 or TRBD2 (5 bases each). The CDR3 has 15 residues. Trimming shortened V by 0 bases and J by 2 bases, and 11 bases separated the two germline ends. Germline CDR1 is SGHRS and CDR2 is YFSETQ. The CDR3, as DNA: TGCGCCAGCAGCTTGGCCCGGGACGGACAAGAGACCCAGTACTTC. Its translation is CASSLARDGQETQYF.

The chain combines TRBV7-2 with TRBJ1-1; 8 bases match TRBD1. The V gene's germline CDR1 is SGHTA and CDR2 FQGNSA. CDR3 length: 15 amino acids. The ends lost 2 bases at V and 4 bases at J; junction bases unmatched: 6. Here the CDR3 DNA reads TGTGCCAGCAGCTTACGACAGGGGATGAGCACTGAAGCTTTCTTT. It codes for CASSLRQGMSTEAFF.

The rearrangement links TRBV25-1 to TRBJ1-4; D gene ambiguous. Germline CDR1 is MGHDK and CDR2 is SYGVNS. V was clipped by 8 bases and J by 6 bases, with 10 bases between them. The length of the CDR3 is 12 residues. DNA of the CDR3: TGTGCCAGCCCTTCGAAATATGAAAAACTGTTTTTT. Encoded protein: CASPSKYEKLFF.

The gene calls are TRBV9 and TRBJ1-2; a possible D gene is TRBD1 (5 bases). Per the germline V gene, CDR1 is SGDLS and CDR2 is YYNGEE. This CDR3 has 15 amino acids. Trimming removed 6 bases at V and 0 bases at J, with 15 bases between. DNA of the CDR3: TGTGCCAGCAAGCCAGGGACCTCACCTAACTATGGCTACACCTTC. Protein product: CASKPGTSPNYGYTF.

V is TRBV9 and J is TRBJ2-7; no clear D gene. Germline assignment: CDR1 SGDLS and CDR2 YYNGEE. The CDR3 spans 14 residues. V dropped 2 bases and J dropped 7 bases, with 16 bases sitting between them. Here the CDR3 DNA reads TGTGCCAGCAGCGTGGACCTAGAATTGAGGGAGCAGTACTTC. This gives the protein CASSVDLELREQYF.

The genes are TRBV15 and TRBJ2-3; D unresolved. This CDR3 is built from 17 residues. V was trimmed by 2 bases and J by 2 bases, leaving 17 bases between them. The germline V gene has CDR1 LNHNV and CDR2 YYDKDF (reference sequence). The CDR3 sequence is CATSRNPAGTSTDTQYF. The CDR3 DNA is TGTGCCACCAGCAGAAACCCGGCCGGCACCTCCACAGATACGCAGTATTTT.

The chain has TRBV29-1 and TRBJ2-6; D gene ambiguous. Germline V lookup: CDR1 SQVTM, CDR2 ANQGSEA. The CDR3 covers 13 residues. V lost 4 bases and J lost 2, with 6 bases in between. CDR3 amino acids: CSVGTTGANVLTF. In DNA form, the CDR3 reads TGCAGCGTTGGGACGACTGGGGCCAACGTCCTGACTTTC.

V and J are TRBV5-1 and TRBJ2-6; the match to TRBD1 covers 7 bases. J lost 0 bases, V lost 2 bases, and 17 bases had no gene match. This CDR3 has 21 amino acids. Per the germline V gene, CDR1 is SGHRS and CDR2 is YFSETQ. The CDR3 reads CASSFFPPRTGESSGANVLTF. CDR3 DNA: TGCGCCAGCAGCTTTTTCCCCCCACGGACAGGTGAGAGCTCTGGGGCCAACGTCCTGACTTTC.

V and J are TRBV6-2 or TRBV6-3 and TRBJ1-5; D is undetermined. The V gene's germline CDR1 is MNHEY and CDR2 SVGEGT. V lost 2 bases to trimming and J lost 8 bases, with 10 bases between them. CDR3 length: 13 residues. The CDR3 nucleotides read TGTGCCAGCAGTTACCCCAACGGGGAGCCCCAGCATTTT. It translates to CASSYPNGEPQHF.

In DNA, the CDR3 is TGTGCCAGCAAGACCGACAGGTTATCCTACGAGCAGTACTTC. Protein sequence: CASKTDRLSYEQYF. V gene TRBV7-2 combines with J gene TRBJ2-7; a possible D gene is TRBD1 (6 bases). Germline V gene data show CDR1 as SGHTA and CDR2 as FQGNSA. V was pared by 7 bases and J by 1 base, with 14 bases between. The CDR3 is 14 residues long.

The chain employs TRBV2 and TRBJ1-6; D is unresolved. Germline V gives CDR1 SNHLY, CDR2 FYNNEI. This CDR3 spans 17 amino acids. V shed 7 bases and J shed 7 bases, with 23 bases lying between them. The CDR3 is CASTRSPGWLDNSPLHF. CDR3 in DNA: TGTGCCAGCACCCGGTCCCCCGGGTGGTTGGACAATTCACCCCTCCACTTT.

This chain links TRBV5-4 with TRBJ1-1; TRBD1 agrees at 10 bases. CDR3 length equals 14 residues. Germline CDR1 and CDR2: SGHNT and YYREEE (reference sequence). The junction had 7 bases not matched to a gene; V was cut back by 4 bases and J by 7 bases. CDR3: CASSPGTGAYEAFF. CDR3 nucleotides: TGTGCCAGCAGCCCCGGGACAGGGGCCTATGAAGCTTTCTTT.

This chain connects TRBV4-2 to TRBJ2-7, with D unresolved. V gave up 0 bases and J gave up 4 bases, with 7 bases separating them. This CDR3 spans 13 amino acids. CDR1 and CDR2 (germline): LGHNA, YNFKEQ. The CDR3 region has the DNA TGTGCCAGCAGCCAAGATAACGGTTACGAGCAGTACTTC. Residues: CASSQDNGYEQYF.

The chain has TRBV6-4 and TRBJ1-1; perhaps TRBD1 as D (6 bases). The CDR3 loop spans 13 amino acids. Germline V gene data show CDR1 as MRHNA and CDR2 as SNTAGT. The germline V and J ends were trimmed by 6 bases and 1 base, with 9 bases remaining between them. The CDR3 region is CASRSGANTEAFF. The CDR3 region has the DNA TGTGCCAGCAGATCAGGGGCGAACACTGAAGCTTTCTTT.

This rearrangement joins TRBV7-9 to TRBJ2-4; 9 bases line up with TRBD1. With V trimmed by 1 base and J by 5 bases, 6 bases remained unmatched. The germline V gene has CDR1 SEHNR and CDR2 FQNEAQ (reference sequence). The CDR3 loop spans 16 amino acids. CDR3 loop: CASSLGFRTGENIQYF. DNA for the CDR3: TGTGCCAGCAGCTTAGGGTTTCGGACAGGGGAAAACATTCAGTACTTC. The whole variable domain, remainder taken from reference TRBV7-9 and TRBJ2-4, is DTGVSQNPRHKITKRGQNVTFRCDPISEHNRLYWYRQTLGQGPEFLTYFQNEAQLEKSRLLSDRFSAERPKGSFSTLEIQRTEQGDSAMYLCASSLGFRTGENIQYFGAGTRLSVL.

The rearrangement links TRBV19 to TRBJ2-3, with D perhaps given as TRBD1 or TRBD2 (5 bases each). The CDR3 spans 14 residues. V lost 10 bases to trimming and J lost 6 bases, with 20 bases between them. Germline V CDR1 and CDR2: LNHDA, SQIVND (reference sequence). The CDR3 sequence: CATKSIPGGDTQYF. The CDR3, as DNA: TGTGCCACCAAGTCCATCCCTGGGGGTGATACGCAGTATTTT.

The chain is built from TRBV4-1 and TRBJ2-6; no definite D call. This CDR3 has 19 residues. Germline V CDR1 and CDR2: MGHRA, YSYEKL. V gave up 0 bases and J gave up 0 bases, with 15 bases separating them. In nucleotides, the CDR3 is TGCGCCAGCAGCCAAGATCTAGGTCGATCTGGCTCTGGGGCCAACGTCCTGACTTTC. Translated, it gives CASSQDLGRSGSGANVLTF.

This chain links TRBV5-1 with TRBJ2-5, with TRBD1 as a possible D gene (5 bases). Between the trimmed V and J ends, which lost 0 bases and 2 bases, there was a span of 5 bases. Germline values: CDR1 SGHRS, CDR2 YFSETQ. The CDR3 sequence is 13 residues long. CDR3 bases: TGCGCCAGCAGCTTGGGACAGCAAGAGACCCAGTACTTC. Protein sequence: CASSLGQQETQYF.